A single sample is the source of the 24 T cell receptor beta chains below, sequenced in a study of T cell repertoires in cytomegalovirus infection. One entry per CDR3 protein, called by TCRdb with MiXCR from the reads. The repertoire holds some 390,000 distinct CDR3 sequences, 15% to 20% seen once, with around 9.3% in the top ten. The material sequenced was PBMCs. Receptor source: a human donor in good health (CMV status not recorded). Some clones in this sample may be carry-over from other donors' samples.

This clonotype was seen many times. V usage is TRBV7-2 and J usage is TRBJ1-4; D may be TRBD1 (5 bases). V was trimmed by 6 bases and J by 5 bases, leaving 13 bases between them. The CDR3 has 14 amino acids. Germline-derived CDR1 and CDR2 are SGHTA and FQGNSA. Here the CDR3 DNA reads TGTGCCAGCAGAACCGACAGTTTCAATGAAAAACTGTTTTTT. It specifies CASRTDSFNEKLFF.

V gene TRBV28 combines with J gene TRBJ2-1, with D possibly being TRBD2 (6 bases). The CDR3 length is 14 residues. Germline values: CDR1 MDHEN, CDR2 SYDVKM. The V and J ends lost 7 bases and 0 bases respectively, with 10 bases between them. CDR3 coding DNA: TGTGCCAGCACCGTCGGGAGCTCCTACAATGAGCAGTTCTTC. It yields the protein CASTVGSSYNEQFF.

A few counts support this clonotype. The rearrangement joins TRBV5-5 to TRBJ2-7; 8 nucleotides agree with TRBD2. V dropped 4 bases and J dropped 4; count of bases not matched to a gene: 7. The CDR3 contains 14 residues. Germline CDR1 and CDR2: SGHKS and YYEKEE (reference sequence). The CDR3 sequence is CASSRGLGQYEQYF. CDR3 in DNA: TGTGCCAGCAGCAGGGGACTAGGGCAGTACGAGCAGTACTTC.

The chain has TRBV29-1 and TRBJ2-7, with TRBD1 matching over 7 bases. The CDR3 totals 13 residues. V dropped 4 bases and J dropped 2; count of bases not matched to a gene: 5. Germline V gene sequence: CDR1 SQVTM, CDR2 ANQGSEA. CDR3 region: CSVADRWTYEQYF. The CDR3 DNA reads TGCAGCGTTGCGGACAGGTGGACCTACGAGCAGTACTTC.

The CDR3 DNA reads as TGTGCCAGCAATCTGCAGCGGGAGATAGGGGAGCTGTTTTTT. Translating gives CASNLQREIGELFF. The chain uses TRBV6-2 or TRBV6-3 and TRBJ2-2, with 8 bases that match TRBD2. The CDR3 sequence is 14 residues long. V shed 7 bases, J shed 8 bases, and the junction held 9 bases outside the gene matches. Germline V gene sequence: CDR1 MNHEY, CDR2 SVGEGT.

The V and J genes are TRBV5-4 and TRBJ1-4; weak D call: TRBD1 (5 bases). This CDR3 spans 16 amino acids. The germline gives CDR1 SGHNT, CDR2 YYREEE (reference sequence). V dropped 3 bases and J dropped 8 bases, with 20 bases sitting between them. Here the CDR3 DNA reads TGTGCCAGCAGCTCGGGACCTAACCCCGAAGAGGAAAAACTGTTTTTT. Residues: CASSSGPNPEEEKLFF. Based on the CDR3 plus reference TRBV5-4 and TRBJ1-4, the full variable domain is ETGVTQSPTHLIKTRGQQVTLRCSSQSGHNTVSWYQQALGQGPQFIFQYYREEENGRGNFPPRFSGLQFPNYSSELNVNALELDDSALYLCASSSGPNPEEEKLFFGSGTQLSVL.

This clonotype was detected only a few times. CDR3 bases: TGCGCCAGCCGTAAGGAGGGTTCCACCTACGAGCAGTACTTC. As protein: CASRKEGSTYEQYF. The chain is built from TRBV5-1 and TRBJ2-7, with D perhaps matching TRBD2 (6 bases). Germline lookup yields CDR1 SGHRS and CDR2 YFSETQ. Trimming took 7 bases from V and 2 from J, leaving 16 bases between them. The CDR3 extends over 14 amino acids.

This clonotype was observed many times. The chain is built from TRBV10-1 and TRBJ2-7; D possibly uses TRBD1 or TRBD2 (5 bases each). Between the trimmed V and J ends, which lost 3 bases and 4 bases, there was a span of 19 bases. The CDR3 covers 16 residues. Germline V gives CDR1 WNHNN, CDR2 SYGVQD (reference sequence). The CDR3 loop is CASSDLVERGVYEQYV. The CDR3 nucleotides read TGCGCCAGCAGTGATCTTGTTGAGAGGGGAGTGTACGAGCAGTACGTC.

V gene TRBV20-1 combines with J gene TRBJ2-7, with 7 nucleotides matching TRBD1. Germline-derived CDR1 and CDR2 are DFQATT and SNEGSKA (reference sequence). V gave up 6 bases and J gave up 0 bases; unmatched junction bases: 5. The CDR3 contains 13 residues. The CDR3 is CSARRQGSYEQYF. The CDR3 nucleotides read TGCAGTGCCCGAAGACAGGGCTCCTACGAGCAGTACTTC.

Only a few counts were recorded for this clonotype. CDR3 in DNA: TGTGCCAGCAGCGGCGGTATCCAAGAGACCCAGTACTTC. Protein: CASSGGIQETQYF. This chain links TRBV2 with TRBJ2-5; unclear D gene. Germline-derived CDR1 and CDR2 are SNHLY and FYNNEI. The V and J ends lost 6 bases and 1 base respectively, with 9 bases between them. CDR3 length equals 13 residues.

This clonotype showed up just a few times. The V call is TRBV12-3 or TRBV12-4, the J call TRBJ1-1, with no clear D. Trimming removed 5 bases at V and 7 bases at J, with 14 bases between. CDR3 length: 13 residues. CDR3 sequence (DNA): TGTGCCAGCAGTGCCTTAAGTCTGGGTGAAGCTTTCTTT. This sequence encodes CASSALSLGEAFF.

This clonotype was seen many times. V usage is TRBV7-8 and J usage is TRBJ2-1; no firm D call. Trimming left V 5 bases short and J 8 bases short, with 10 bases between. Germline V gene sequence: CDR1 SGHVS, CDR2 FQNEAQ. The CDR3 is 12 residues long. The DNA of the CDR3 is TGTGCCAGCAGCCCGACTGAGGATGAGCAGTTCTTC. Amino acids: CASSPTEDEQFF. Looking up the rest from reference TRBV7-8 and TRBJ2-1 gives the full variable domain: GAGVSQSPRYKVAKRGQDVALRCDPISGHVSLFWYQQALGQGPEFLTYFQNEAQLDKSGLPSDRFFAERPEGSVSTLKIQRTQQEDSAVYLCASSPTEDEQFFGPGTRLTVL.

This clonotype has only a few counts. The rearrangement joins TRBV23-1 to TRBJ2-7; 13 bases are a match to TRBD2. TRBV23-1 is classed as an ORF, of uncertain function. V lost 2 bases, J lost 2 bases, and 12 bases stayed unmatched. The CDR3 runs 19 residues. The CDR3: CASSQQPGLAGTIPYEQYF. The CDR3 DNA sequence: TGCGCCAGCAGTCAACAACCGGGACTAGCGGGGACAATCCCCTACGAGCAGTACTTC.

This clonotype was seen only a few times. V and J are TRBV29-1 and TRBJ2-5; TRBD1 is a possible D gene (6 bases). V was pared by 6 bases and J by 2 bases, with 16 bases between. The CDR3 runs to 14 residues. The germline V gene has CDR1 SQVTM and CDR2 ANQGSEA. The CDR3, as DNA: TGCAGCGTAGCCCAGGGGACGAGGCAAGAGACCCAGTACTTC. Translation gives CSVAQGTRQETQYF.

The table lists this clonotype with many counts. The CDR3 region is CASSQEGRDRENTGELFF. The DNA of the CDR3 is TGTGCCAGCAGCCAAGAGGGGCGGGACAGGGAGAACACCGGGGAGCTGTTTTTT. The rearrangement links TRBV4-2 to TRBJ2-2; 9 bases are shared with TRBD1. The V segment lost 0 bases and the J segment 1 base; nucleotides outside the gene matches: 6. Looked up from germline, CDR1 is LGHNA and CDR2 is YNFKEQ. The CDR3 is 18 residues long.

This clonotype occurred a few times. J is TRBJ1-2 and V is TRBV20-1, with a tentative D call TRBD1 (5 bases). The ends were cut back, 3 bases at V and 4 bases at J, with 12 bases in the middle. The germline V gene encodes CDR1 DFQATT and CDR2 SNEGSKA (reference sequence). The length of the CDR3 is 13 residues. The CDR3 DNA is TGCAGTGCTAGTCCCGGGGGAGGCTATGGCTACACCTTC. Residues: CSASPGGGYGYTF.

The rearrangement uses TRBV2 and TRBJ2-3; tentatively, D is TRBD2 (5 bases). Per germline, CDR1 SNHLY and CDR2 FYNNEI. The V end was cut by 7 bases, the J end by 2 bases, with 16 bases between. CDR3 size: 15 residues. In nucleotides, the CDR3 is TGTGCCAGCACTCCAAACGGACTCACCACAGATACGCAGTATTTT. Its protein product is CASTPNGLTTDTQYF.

This chain uses TRBV18 with TRBJ1-4; possible D gene TRBD1, 6 bases. The CDR3 runs 16 residues. CDR1 and CDR2 from the germline V gene are KGHSH and LQKENI. The germline V and J ends were trimmed by 3 bases and 6 bases, with 17 bases remaining between them. The CDR3, as DNA: TGTGCCAGCTCACCTACAGGGACGGGATTAGATGAAAAACTGTTTTTT. As protein: CASSPTGTGLDEKLFF.

The V gene is TRBV28, the J gene TRBJ2-7; 8 bases are a match to TRBD1. The CDR3 is 17 amino acids. Germline loops: CDR1 MDHEN, CDR2 SYDVKM. Trimming removed 6 bases from V and 1 base from J; junction bases left unmatched: 14. CDR3 sequence: CASSLSPRGQDSYEQYF. The CDR3 DNA follows: TGTGCCAGCAGCCTAAGTCCCCGGGGACAGGATTCCTACGAGCAGTACTTC. Together with reference TRBV28 and TRBJ2-7, the CDR3 gives the full variable domain: DVKVTQSSRYLVKRTGEKVFLECVQDMDHENMFWYRQDPGLGLRLIYFSYDVKMKEKGDIPEGYSVSREKKERFSLILESASTNQTSMYLCASSLSPRGQDSYEQYFGPGTRLTVT.

This clonotype has a count of ten or more. This chain connects TRBV6-5 to TRBJ2-5; D call uncertain. Germline CDR1 is MNHEY and CDR2 is SVGAGI. The CDR3 runs to 14 residues. V was clipped by 1 base and J by 5 bases, with 11 bases between them. The CDR3 sequence: CASSYFDSRETQYF. CDR3 in DNA: TGTGCCAGCAGTTACTTTGATTCGCGGGAGACCCAGTACTTC.

This clonotype was seen only once. Compared with germline, one end of the junction differs, possibly owing to a read error. J is TRBJ2-7 and V is TRBV7-2; no definite D call. The CDR3 runs to 14 residues. From germline, CDR1 is SGHTA and CDR2 FQGNSA. CDR3 loop: CARSFTPGSYEPYF. CDR3 nucleotides: TGTGCCAGAAGCTTCACCCCGGGCTCCTACGAGCCGTACTTC.

The genes are TRBV5-4 and TRBJ2-7; D gene ambiguous. The CDR3 is made up of 14 amino acids. V shed 2 bases and J shed 3 bases, with 12 bases lying between them. Germline assignment: CDR1 SGHNT and CDR2 YYREEE (reference sequence). CDR3: CASSFESSLYEQYF. CDR3 nucleotide sequence: TGTGCCAGCAGCTTTGAGAGTAGCCTCTACGAGCAGTACTTC.

There are many counts of this clonotype. The chain has TRBV6-1 and TRBJ2-7; D perhaps matches TRBD1 (6 bases). The CDR3 is made up of 13 amino acids. Trimming stripped 2 bases from V and 3 bases from J, with 8 bases between. Germline V gene lookup returns CDR1 MNHNS and CDR2 SASEGT. The CDR3 coding sequence is TGTGCCAGCAGTGAATTCAGGGGCTACGAGCAGTACTTC. This codes for CASSEFRGYEQYF.

The gene calls are TRBV2 and TRBJ2-5, with 7 bases matching TRBD2. Germline lookup yields CDR1 SNHLY and CDR2 FYNNEI. J lost 5 bases, V lost 3 bases, and 6 bases had no gene match. This CDR3 region has 14 residues. The CDR3 is CASSESGTDETQYF. CDR3 bases: TGTGCCAGCAGTGAGAGCGGGACCGACGAGACCCAGTACTTC.